The TCR beta chain described here comes from a study of blood T cells in healthy people across ages (dated by TCRdb to about 2015). Some background on the complete study: In model experiments, roughly one uniquely barcoded TCR beta cDNA molecule per two T cells was captured by template switching. Age-related changes in TCR beta repertoire diversity were measured in the study by deep sequencing normalized with unique cDNA molecular identifiers. Four age groups were formed from the donors: young (average 16 years), middle-aged (approximately 39), aged (roughly 58) and long-lived (82). To avoid experimental bias, donors of different ages were spread randomly across the sequencing lanes. The study analyzed two additional independent replicas of 1 million unique cDNA reads from the same blood draw for two donors, one aged 18 to 30 and one aged 80 or older. Paper-wide results and their limitations: Observed TCR beta diversity per million T cells fell roughly linearly with age, and a significant reduction was already apparent by age about 38. Because profiling used bulk unsorted PBMCs, naive and antigen-experienced compartments could not be compared conclusively. Estimates of total diversity based on one million sequenced T cells were considered lower bounds and underestimates. Compared with the aged group, the long-lived group had more naive CD4+ T cells, fewer expanded clones and increased TCR diversity, suggesting age selection. The percentage of naive T cells measured by flow cytometry correlated strongly with observed TCR beta diversity. Because the CMV infection status of the donors was unknown, age-related changes in expanded clonotypes may potentially have been confounded.

Of note for this clonotype: Its antigen remains undetermined. No clone much larger than this one lies a single base away; base qualities are absent.

Donors were a few dozen systemically healthy Caucasian individuals from Russia aged about 6 to 100 years. Approximately 11 milliliters of peripheral blood were drawn from each donor into EDTA-treated Vacutainer tubes. Ficoll-Paque density-gradient centrifugation was used to isolate PBMCs, with at least 7 million obtained per sample. Trizol reagent was used to extract total RNA from PBMCs, with at least 5.5 micrograms per sample. The percentages of naive CD45RAhigh/CD27high T cells were determined by flow cytometry on a PBMC aliquot from every donor. The library was obtained by 5' RACE. Data came from an Illumina HiSeq 2500. A second about 7 to 12 cycle PCR used a sample-barcoded 5' primer and a J-beta primer mix. Each TCR beta cDNA molecule received a unique molecular identifier from a template-switch 5' adaptor carrying 12 random nucleotides. Each sample yielded at least 3 million CDR3-containing paired-end reads. All of the RNA was converted into first-strand cDNA using the Mint cDNA synthesis kit, with a TRBC-specific oligonucleotide serving as the primer. Following uracil-DNA glycosylase treatment, all cDNA underwent a first 18-cycle PCR with the universal primers M1SS and BC2_uni_R. The authors' analysis ran thus. For normalization, 1 million high-quality reads, each with a distinct molecular identifier, were randomly selected from each sample. Reads sharing molecular identifiers were discarded rather than binned into consensus sequences. MiTCR, with a Q25 quality threshold and the strictest error-elimination algorithm, was used for CDR3 identification, clonotype clustering and error correction. A nonparametric unseen species model with Euler transformation was used to estimate lower-bound total TCR beta diversity. In TCRdb, the public reads were trimmed at Q25 with fastp and aligned with MiXCR, with productive beta chains retained. Rows with a matching CDR3 protein are joined into one entry that keeps the most common DNA and genes. What appears here as the V and J calls and clone size reflects TCRdb's work, not the paper's. This sample has about 1.6 million distinct CDR3 sequences in its table, and almost 35% of those were observed once. The ten largest clones add up to about 10% of the sample.

Based on the germline V gene (reference sequence), the CDR1 and CDR2 sequences are DFQATT and SNEGSKA. From the cysteine up to the phenylalanine, the CDR3 has a length of 14 residues. Kept here is only the CDR3 DNA, which spans 42 bases and is read in frame from base 1. The trim is 1 base for V and 0 bases for J, with a gap of 7 bases between the germline ends. Rearrangement joined TRBV20-1 to TRBJ2-1, with the D segment identity uncertain. The TCR originated in a woman younger than 45 in good health. Material for sequencing was blood. The nucleotide sequence is given as TGCAGTGCTAGAGTCAGGAGCTCCTACAATGAGCAGTTCTTC. This yields the protein CSARVRSSYNEQFF.